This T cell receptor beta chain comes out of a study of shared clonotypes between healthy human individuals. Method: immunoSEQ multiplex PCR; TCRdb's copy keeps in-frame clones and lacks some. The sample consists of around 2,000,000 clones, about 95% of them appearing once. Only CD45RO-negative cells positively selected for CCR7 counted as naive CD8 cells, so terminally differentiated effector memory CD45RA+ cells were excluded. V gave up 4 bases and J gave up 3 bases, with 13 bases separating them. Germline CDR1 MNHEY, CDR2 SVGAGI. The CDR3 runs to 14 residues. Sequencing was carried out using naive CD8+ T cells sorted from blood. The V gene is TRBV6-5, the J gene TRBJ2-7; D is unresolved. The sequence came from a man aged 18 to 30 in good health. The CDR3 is CASSSLKWYYEQYF. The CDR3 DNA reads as TGTGCCAGCAGTTCTCTAAAGTGGTACTACGAGCAGTACTTC.